This T cell receptor beta chain is drawn from a study of neurological immune-mediated disorders. TCRdb re-analysed the 5' RACE reads in MiXCR, keeping a single row per CDR3 protein. The table lists 50,000 or so distinct CDR3 sequences, around 10% of them singletons. The sample holds many counts of this clonotype. V was pared by 2 bases and J by 2 bases, with 8 bases between. This CDR3 is 14 amino acids long. From germline, CDR1 is SNHLY and CDR2 FYNNEI. Material for sequencing was PBMCs. The chain combines TRBV2 with TRBJ2-3; TRBD2 might be the D (5 bases). This TCR derives from a woman aged 40 to 50 with HTLV-1-associated myelopathy (HAM/TSP). The CDR3 nucleotides read TGTGCCAGCAGTGAACTGGGAGTCACAGATACGCAGTATTTT. It encodes CASSELGVTDTQYF.